This TCR beta chain was obtained from a study of T cells in Graves' hyperthyroidism and ophthalmopathy. V was pared by 4 bases and J by 11 bases, with 10 bases of the junction left unmatched. The CDR3 is made up of 16 amino acids. CDR1 is PRHDT, CDR2 FYEKMQ, per germline (reference sequence). The CDR3 regions of TCR beta were amplified from RNA transcripts. A first-round RT-PCR of the TCR CDR3 used the HTBI primer set. TCRdb ran MiXCR on the multiplex PCR reads and lists one entry per CDR3 protein. The data show roughly 570,000 distinct CDR3 sequences, with roughly 50% seen just once and approximately 7.5% held by the top ten.

Sequencing was carried out using peripheral blood or thyroid tissue (not recorded which). The sequence was obtained from a woman between 18 and 30 years old with Graves' hyperthyroidism. This chain joins TRBV13 and TRBJ2-6, with 11 bases lining up with TRBD2. The CDR3 is CASSSGLAAEDYVLTF. The CDR3 DNA reads as TGTGCCAGCAGCTCGGGACTAGCGGCTGAAGACTACGTCCTGACTTTC.